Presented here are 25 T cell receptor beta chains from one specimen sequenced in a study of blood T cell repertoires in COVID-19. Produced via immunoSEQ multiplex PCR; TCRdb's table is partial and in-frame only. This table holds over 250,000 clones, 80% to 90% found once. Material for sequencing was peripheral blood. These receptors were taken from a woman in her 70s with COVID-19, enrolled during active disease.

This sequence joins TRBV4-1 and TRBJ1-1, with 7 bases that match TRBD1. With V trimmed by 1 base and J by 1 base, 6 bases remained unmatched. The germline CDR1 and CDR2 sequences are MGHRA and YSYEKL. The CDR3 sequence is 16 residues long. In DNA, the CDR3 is TGCGCCAGCAGCCAAGGACAGGGTCGAGGGAACACTGAAGCTTTCTTT. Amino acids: CASSQGQGRGNTEAFF.

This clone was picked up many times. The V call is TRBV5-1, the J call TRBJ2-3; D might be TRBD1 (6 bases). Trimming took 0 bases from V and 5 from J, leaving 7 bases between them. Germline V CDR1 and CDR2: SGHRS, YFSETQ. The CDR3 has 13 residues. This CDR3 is CASSLVRGDTQYF. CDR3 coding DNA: TGCGCCAGCAGCTTGGTCAGGGGAGATACGCAGTATTTT.

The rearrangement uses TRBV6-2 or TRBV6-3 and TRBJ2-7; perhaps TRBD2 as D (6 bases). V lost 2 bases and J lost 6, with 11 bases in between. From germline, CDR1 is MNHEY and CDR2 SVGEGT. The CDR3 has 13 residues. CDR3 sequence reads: CASSYGRRAEQYF. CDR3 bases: TGTGCCAGCAGTTACGGCCGGAGGGCCGAGCAGTACTTC.

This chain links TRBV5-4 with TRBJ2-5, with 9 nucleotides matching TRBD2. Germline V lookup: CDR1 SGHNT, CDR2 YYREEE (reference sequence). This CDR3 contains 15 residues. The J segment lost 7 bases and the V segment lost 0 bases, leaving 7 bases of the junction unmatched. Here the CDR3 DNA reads TGTGCCAGCAGCTTGGGTAGCGGGAGCGATGGGACCCAGTACTTC. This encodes CASSLGSGSDGTQYF.

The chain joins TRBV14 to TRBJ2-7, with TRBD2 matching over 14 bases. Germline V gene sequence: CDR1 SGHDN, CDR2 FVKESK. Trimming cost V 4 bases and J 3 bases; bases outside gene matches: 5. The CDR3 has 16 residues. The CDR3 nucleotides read TGTGCCAGCAGCCGACTAGCGGGAGGGCCGTTCTACGAGCAGTACTTC. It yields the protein CASSRLAGGPFYEQYF. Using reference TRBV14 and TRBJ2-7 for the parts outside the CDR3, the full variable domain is EAGVTQFPSHSVIEKGQTVTLRCDPISGHDNLYWYRRVMGKEIKFLLHFVKESKQDESGMPNNRFLAERTGGTYSTLKVQPAELEDSGVYFCASSRLAGGPFYEQYFGPGTRLTVT.

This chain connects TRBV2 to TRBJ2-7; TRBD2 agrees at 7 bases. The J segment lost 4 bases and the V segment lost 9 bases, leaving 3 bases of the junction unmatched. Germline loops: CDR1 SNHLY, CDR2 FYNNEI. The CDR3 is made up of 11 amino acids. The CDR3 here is CASKRGYEQYF. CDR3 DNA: TGTGCCAGTAAGCGGGGATACGAGCAGTACTTC.

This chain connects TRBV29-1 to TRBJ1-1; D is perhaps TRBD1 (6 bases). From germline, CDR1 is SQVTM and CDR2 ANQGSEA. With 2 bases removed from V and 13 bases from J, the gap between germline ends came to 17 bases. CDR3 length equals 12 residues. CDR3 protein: CSVEWGGGPSFF. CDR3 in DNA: TGCAGCGTTGAATGGGGCGGGGGGCCCAGTTTCTTT.

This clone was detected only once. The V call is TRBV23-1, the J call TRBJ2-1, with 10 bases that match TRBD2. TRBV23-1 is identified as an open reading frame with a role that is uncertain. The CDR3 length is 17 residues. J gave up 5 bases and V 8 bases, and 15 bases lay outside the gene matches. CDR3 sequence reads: CASATIKAGGLHNEQFF. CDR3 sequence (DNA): TGCGCCAGCGCCACGATCAAAGCGGGAGGGCTTCACAATGAGCAGTTCTTC.

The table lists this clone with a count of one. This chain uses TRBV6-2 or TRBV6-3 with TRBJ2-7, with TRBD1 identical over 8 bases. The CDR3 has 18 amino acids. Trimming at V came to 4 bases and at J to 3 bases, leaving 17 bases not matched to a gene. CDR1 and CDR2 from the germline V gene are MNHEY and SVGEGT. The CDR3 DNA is TGTGCCAGCAGTTTGCGTAGGGACAGGTCACTCCTAAACTACGAGCAGTACTTC. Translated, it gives CASSLRRDRSLLNYEQYF.

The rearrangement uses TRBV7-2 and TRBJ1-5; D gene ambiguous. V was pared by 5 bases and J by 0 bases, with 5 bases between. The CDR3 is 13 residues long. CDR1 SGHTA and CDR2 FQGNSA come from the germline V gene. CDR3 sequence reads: CASSPSSNQPQHF. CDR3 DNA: TGTGCCAGCAGCCCATCTAGCAATCAGCCCCAGCATTTT.

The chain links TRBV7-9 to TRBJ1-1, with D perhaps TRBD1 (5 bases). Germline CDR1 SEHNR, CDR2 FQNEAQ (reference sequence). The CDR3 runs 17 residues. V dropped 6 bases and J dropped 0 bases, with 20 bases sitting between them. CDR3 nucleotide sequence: TGTGCCAGCAGGCCTCACGAAGGGGCACGATTGAACACTGAAGCTTTCTTT. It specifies CASRPHEGARLNTEAFF.

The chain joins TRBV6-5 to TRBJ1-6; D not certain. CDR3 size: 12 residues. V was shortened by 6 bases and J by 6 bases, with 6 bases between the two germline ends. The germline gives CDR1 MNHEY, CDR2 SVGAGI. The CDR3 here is CASSLSNSPLHF. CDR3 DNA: TGTGCCAGCAGCCTCTCTAATTCACCCCTCCACTTT.

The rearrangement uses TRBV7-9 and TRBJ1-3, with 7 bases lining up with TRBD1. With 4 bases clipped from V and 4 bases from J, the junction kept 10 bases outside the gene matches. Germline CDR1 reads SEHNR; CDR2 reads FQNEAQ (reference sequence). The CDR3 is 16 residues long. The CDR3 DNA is TGTGCCAGCAGCTCAAACAGGGGTTCGGGGGGAAACACCATATATTTT. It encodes CASSSNRGSGGNTIYF.

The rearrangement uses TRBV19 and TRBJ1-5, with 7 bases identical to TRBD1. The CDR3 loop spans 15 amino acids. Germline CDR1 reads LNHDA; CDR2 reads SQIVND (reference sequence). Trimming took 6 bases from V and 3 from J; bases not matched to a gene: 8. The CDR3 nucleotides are TGTGCCAGTAGCAGTCAGACAGGGACCAATCAGCCCCAGCATTTT. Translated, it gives CASSSQTGTNQPQHF.

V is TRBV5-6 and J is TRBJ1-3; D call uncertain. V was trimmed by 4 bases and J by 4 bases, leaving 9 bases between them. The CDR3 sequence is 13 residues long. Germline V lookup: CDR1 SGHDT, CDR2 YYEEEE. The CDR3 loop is CASSRPKGNTIYF. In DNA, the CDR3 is TGTGCCAGCAGCCGCCCTAAGGGAAACACCATATATTTT.

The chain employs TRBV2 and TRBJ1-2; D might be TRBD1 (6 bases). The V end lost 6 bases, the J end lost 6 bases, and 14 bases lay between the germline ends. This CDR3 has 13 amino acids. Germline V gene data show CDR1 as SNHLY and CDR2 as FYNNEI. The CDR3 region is CASRGTGLNGYTF. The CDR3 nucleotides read TGTGCCAGCAGAGGAACAGGGCTGAATGGCTACACCTTC.

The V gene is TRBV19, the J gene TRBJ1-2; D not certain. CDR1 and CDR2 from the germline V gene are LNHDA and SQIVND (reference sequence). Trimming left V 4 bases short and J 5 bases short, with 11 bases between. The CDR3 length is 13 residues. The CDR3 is CASSNPQKYGYTF. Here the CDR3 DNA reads TGTGCCAGTAGTAACCCACAGAAATATGGCTACACCTTC. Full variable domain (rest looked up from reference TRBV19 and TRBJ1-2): DGGITQSPKYLFRKEGQNVTLSCEQNLNHDAMYWYRQDPGQGLRLIYYSQIVNDFQKGDIAEGYSVSREKKESFPLTVTSAQKNPTAFYLCASSNPQKYGYTFGSGTRLTVV.

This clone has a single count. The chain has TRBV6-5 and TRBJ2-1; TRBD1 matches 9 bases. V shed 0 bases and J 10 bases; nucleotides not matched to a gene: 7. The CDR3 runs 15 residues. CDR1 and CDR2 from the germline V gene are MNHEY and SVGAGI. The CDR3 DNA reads TGTGCCAGCAGTTACTCCCGTGGGACAGGGAGCGAGCAGTTCTTC. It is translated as CASSYSRGTGSEQFF.

The CDR3 region has the DNA TGCGCCAGCAGCCAAATGGACAGGACTCAAGAGACCCAGTACTTC. Translation gives CASSQMDRTQETQYF. The chain carries TRBV5-1 and TRBJ2-5, with 7 positions matching TRBD1. In germline, CDR1 is SGHRS, CDR2 YFSETQ. The CDR3 length is 15 residues. Trimming took 4 bases from V and 2 from J; bases not matched to a gene: 8.

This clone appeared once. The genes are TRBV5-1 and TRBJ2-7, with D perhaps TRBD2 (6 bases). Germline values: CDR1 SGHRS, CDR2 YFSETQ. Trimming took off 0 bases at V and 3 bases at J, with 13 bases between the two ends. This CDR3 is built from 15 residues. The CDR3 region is CASSLAGGGFYEQYF. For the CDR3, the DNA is TGCGCCAGCAGCTTGGCCGGGGGAGGCTTCTACGAGCAGTACTTC.

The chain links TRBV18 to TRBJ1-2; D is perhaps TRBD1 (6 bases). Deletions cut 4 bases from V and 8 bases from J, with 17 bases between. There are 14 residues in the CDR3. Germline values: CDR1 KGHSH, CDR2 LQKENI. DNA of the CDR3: TGTGCCAGCTCACTTCTGGGCAGGGGCGAAGGCTACACCTTC. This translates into CASSLLGRGEGYTF.

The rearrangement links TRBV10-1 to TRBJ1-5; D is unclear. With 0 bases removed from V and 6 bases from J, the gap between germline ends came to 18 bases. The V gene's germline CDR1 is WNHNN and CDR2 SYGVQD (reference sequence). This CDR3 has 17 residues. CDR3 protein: CASSESYGRRVSQPQHF. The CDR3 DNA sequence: TGCGCCAGCAGTGAGTCGTATGGTCGGAGGGTGTCTCAGCCCCAGCATTTT.

The CDR3: CAHSRARTDSYNEQFF. The CDR3 DNA reads as TGTGCACATAGTAGAGCCAGGACAGACTCCTACAATGAGCAGTTCTTC. The rearrangement joins TRBV30 to TRBJ2-1, with D possibly being TRBD1 (6 bases). The CDR3 spans 16 residues. CDR1 and CDR2 from the germline V gene are GTSNPN and SVGIG (reference sequence).

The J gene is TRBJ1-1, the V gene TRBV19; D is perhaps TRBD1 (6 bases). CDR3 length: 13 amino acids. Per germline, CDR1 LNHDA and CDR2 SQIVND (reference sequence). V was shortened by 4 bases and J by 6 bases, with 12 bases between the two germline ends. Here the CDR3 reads CASSTRDNAEAFF. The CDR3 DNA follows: TGTGCCAGTAGTACCCGGGACAACGCTGAAGCTTTCTTT.

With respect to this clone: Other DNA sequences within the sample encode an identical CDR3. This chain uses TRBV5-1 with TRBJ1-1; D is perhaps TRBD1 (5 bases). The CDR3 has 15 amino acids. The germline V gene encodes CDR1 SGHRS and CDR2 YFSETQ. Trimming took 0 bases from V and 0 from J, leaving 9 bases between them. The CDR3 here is CASSLAGGVNTEAFF. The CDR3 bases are TGCGCCAGCAGCTTGGCCGGGGGTGTGAACACTGAAGCTTTCTTT.